This entry features one T cell receptor beta chain sequence. This sample was included in a study of CD8 T cells in Susac syndrome. Germline V gene data show CDR1 as SGHTA and CDR2 as FQGNSA. The CDR3 runs 15 residues. The V segment lost 4 bases and the J segment 4 bases; nucleotides outside the gene matches: 10. RNA was extracted with the RNeasy kit, and a quantity of roughly 0.5 to 1 ug was reverse transcribed using random hexamers. The CDR3 of TCR beta was amplified by immunoSEQ multiplex PCR across 54 Vbeta and 13 Jbeta. TCRdb used MiXCR to reprocess the immunoSEQ multiplex PCR reads, holding one entry per CDR3 protein. The sample records about 210,000 distinct CDR3 sequences, approximately 95% being singletons.

This chain joins TRBV7-2 and TRBJ2-7, with TRBD2 matching over 7 bases. Sequencing used CD4+ T cells from PBMCs. This clonotype was obtained from a human donor with multiple sclerosis. The CDR3 nucleotides read TGTGCCAGCAGCTACAGCGGGAATGGGGTTTACGAGCAGTACTTC. Translating it yields CASSYSGNGVYEQYF.